This TCR beta chain is from a study of human T cells and chemical hapten exposure. Background on the study: Skin of the upper inner arm, roughly 2 cm by roughly 2 cm, received 2% DPC for sensitization.

Time point given: patch test 1, 2 weeks after DPC sensitization. Treatment indicated: therapeutic diphenylcyclopropenone sensitization with weekly scalp DPC. Blood sampling preceded each patch test application. This clonotype appeared a few times. Unique molecular identifiers were affixed to discrete cDNA molecules within the library. TCRdb redid the calling of the RACE reads with MiXCR, one entry per CDR3 protein. Of around 300,000 distinct CDR3 sequences listed, about 7% are singletons. This CDR3 has 17 amino acids. CDR1 and CDR2 from the germline V gene are DFQATT and SNEGSKA (reference sequence). Trimming took off 0 bases at V and 2 bases at J, with 17 bases between the two ends.

The TCR originated in a woman between 18 and 29 years old with alopecia areata. Some clones in this sample may be carry-over from other donors' samples. This sample comprised whole blood, obtained in connection with sensitization to the hapten diphenylcyclopropenone (DPC). V is TRBV20-1 and J is TRBJ1-3, with D possibly matching TRBD1 (5 bases). This CDR3 is CSARDFRDGAPGNTIYF. In DNA, the CDR3 is TGCAGTGCTAGAGATTTTCGGGACGGTGCGCCTGGAAACACCATATATTTT.